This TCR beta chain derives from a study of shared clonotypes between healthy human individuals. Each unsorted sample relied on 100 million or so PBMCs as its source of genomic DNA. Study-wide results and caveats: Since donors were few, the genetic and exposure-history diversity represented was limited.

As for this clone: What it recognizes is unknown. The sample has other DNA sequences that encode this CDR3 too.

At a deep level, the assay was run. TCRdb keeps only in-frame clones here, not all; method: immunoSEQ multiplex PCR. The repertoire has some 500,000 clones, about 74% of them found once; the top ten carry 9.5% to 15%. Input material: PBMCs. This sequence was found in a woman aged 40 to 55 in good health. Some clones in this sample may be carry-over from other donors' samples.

DNA of the CDR3: TGTGCCACCAGCACCGGTCCTGGGCAGGGCACTGAAGCTTTCTTT. Its protein product is CATSTGPGQGTEAFF. V usage is TRBV15 and J usage is TRBJ1-1, with D maybe TRBD1 (5 bases). CDR1 and CDR2 from the germline V gene are LNHNV and YYDKDF (reference sequence). With 4 bases removed from V and 4 bases from J, the gap between germline ends came to 16 bases. The CDR3 extends over 15 amino acids.